This entry lists 25 T cell receptor beta chains sequenced from one sample in a study of blood T cell repertoires in COVID-19. TCRdb's table, derived via immunoSEQ multiplex PCR, lists solely in-frame clones and lacks some. This sample yields just over 300,000 clones, of which around 90% are seen a single time; more than 2% belongs to the top ten. The sequenced sample consisted of peripheral blood. All receptors come from a man between 18 and 35 years old with active or convalescent COVID-19.

In this sample, this clone turned up once. The rearrangement joins TRBV7-9 to TRBJ2-5; 15 bases agree with TRBD2. The trim removed 5 bases at V and 6 bases at J, leaving 7 bases unmatched. Germline-derived CDR1 and CDR2 are SEHNR and FQNEAQ (reference sequence). The CDR3 is 16 amino acids. In DNA form, the CDR3 reads TGTGCCAGCAGCAACGAGGGGACTAGCGGGGGGAAGACCCAGTACTTC. This encodes CASSNEGTSGGKTQYF.

The chain has TRBV5-4 and TRBJ2-7, with D possibly being TRBD2 (5 bases). This CDR3 region has 12 residues. V lost 1 base, J lost 8 bases, and 10 bases lay in between. The germline V gene encodes CDR1 SGHNT and CDR2 YYREEE (reference sequence). CDR3 DNA: TGTGCCAGCAGCTTGTCGGGAAGCCAGCAGTACTTC. Translation gives CASSLSGSQQYF.

The genes are TRBV5-8 and TRBJ2-7, with TRBD2 matching 12 bases. Germline V CDR1 and CDR2: SGHTS, YDEGEE. V dropped 0 bases and J dropped 7; count of bases not matched to a gene: 5. The CDR3 length is 15 residues. CDR3 residues: CASSLALAGGLEQYF. CDR3 coding DNA: TGTGCCAGCAGCTTGGCCCTAGCGGGAGGGTTGGAGCAGTACTTC.

V gene TRBV27 combines with J gene TRBJ1-2, with D possibly TRBD1 on 6 matching bases. There are 13 residues in the CDR3. V shed 3 bases and J shed 7 bases, with 12 bases lying between them. In germline, CDR1 is MNHEY, CDR2 SMNVEV (reference sequence). CDR3 nucleotide sequence: TGTGCCAGCAGTTTTAGCAGGGGCTCTGGCTACACCTTC. Residues: CASSFSRGSGYTF.

This clone has just one count. J is TRBJ2-7 and V is TRBV11-2; 8 nucleotides align to TRBD1. The germline gives CDR1 SGHAT, CDR2 FQNNGV. The CDR3 covers 14 residues. After removal of 4 bases from V and 6 bases from J, the junction contained 8 bases not matched to a gene. CDR3 protein: CASSSTGVRGEQYF. CDR3 bases: TGTGCCAGCAGCTCGACAGGGGTCCGCGGCGAGCAGTACTTC.

The chain has TRBV5-1 and TRBJ2-3, with 8 nucleotides matching TRBD2. The V gene's germline CDR1 is SGHRS and CDR2 YFSETQ. The CDR3 covers 15 residues. V trimming: 7 bases; J trimming: 3 bases; junction bases outside the gene matches: 10. The CDR3 sequence: CASGTPSGRTDTQYF. The CDR3 nucleotides are TGCGCCAGCGGGACCCCCAGCGGGAGAACAGATACGCAGTATTTT.

V is TRBV7-2 and J is TRBJ2-7; 12 bases line up with TRBD1. Looked up from germline, CDR1 is SGHTA and CDR2 is FQGNSA. The junction had 3 bases not matched to a gene; V was cut back by 1 base and J by 2 bases. CDR3 size: 16 residues. The CDR3 nucleotides are TGTGCCAGCAGCTTAGGGGGACAGGGGGCCCCCTACGAGCAGTACTTC. Translation gives CASSLGGQGAPYEQYF.

The V gene is TRBV19, the J gene TRBJ2-1; 9 nucleotides align to TRBD1. CDR3 length: 11 residues. V lost 8 bases to trimming and J lost 15 bases; unmatched junction nucleotides: 8. Germline V gives CDR1 LNHDA, CDR2 SQIVND (reference sequence). CDR3 residues: CASGGDRAAFF. CDR3 sequence (DNA): TGTGCCAGTGGGGGGGACAGGGCCGCGTTCTTC.

The chain links TRBV18 to TRBJ2-1; TRBD1 agrees at 9 bases. The CDR3 has 14 residues. The germline V gene encodes CDR1 KGHSH and CDR2 LQKENI. V lost 3 bases, J lost 13 bases, and 10 bases stayed unmatched. The CDR3 is CASSPGQGSYLQFF. The CDR3 DNA is TGTGCCAGCTCACCGGGACAGGGTTCTTACCTCCAGTTCTTC. The full variable domain, completed using reference TRBV18 and TRBJ2-1, is NAGVMQNPRHLVRRRGQEARLRCSPMKGHSHVYWYRQLPEEGLKFMVYLQKENIIDESGMPKERFSAEFPKEGPSILRIQQVVRGDSAAYFCASSPGQGSYLQFFGPGTRLTVL.

This chain uses TRBV3-1 (or the pseudogene TRBV3-2) with TRBJ2-2; D possibly corresponds to TRBD1 (7 bases). Germline values: CDR1 LGHDT, CDR2 YNNKEL (reference sequence). The CDR3 contains 16 residues. V was shortened by 3 bases and J by 0 bases, with 11 bases between the two germline ends. This CDR3 is CASSHIRGANTGELFF. The CDR3 nucleotides read TGTGCCAGCAGCCACATCAGGGGGGCGAACACCGGGGAGCTGTTTTTT.

The gene calls are TRBV18 and TRBJ1-1, with D possibly matching TRBD1 (5 bases). The V and J ends lost 0 bases and 4 bases respectively, with 12 bases between them. Germline V gene data show CDR1 as KGHSH and CDR2 as LQKENI. This CDR3 has 15 residues. CDR3: CASSPPTGGVTEAFF. CDR3 coding DNA: TGTGCCAGCTCACCACCCACAGGAGGGGTCACTGAAGCTTTCTTT.

The J gene is TRBJ1-5, the V gene TRBV19, with TRBD1 matching 7 bases. The CDR3 sequence is 16 residues long. Germline V gives CDR1 LNHDA, CDR2 SQIVND (reference sequence). The V segment lost 7 bases and the J segment 3 bases; nucleotides outside the gene matches: 12. The CDR3 sequence: CASTPARDRLNQPQHF. The CDR3 bases are TGTGCCAGTACCCCAGCTCGGGACAGACTCAATCAGCCCCAGCATTTT.

V usage is TRBV4-2 and J usage is TRBJ2-3; 12 bases line up with TRBD2. The V gene end was trimmed by 4 bases and the J gene end by 6 bases; junction bases not matched to a gene: 8. The CDR3 extends over 16 amino acids. Germline V gene sequence: CDR1 LGHNA, CDR2 YNFKEQ. CDR3 nucleotides: TGTGCCAGCAGCCCACGACTAGCGGGAGTAGGGGATACGCAGTATTTT. It codes for CASSPRLAGVGDTQYF.

The V and J genes are TRBV11-2 and TRBJ2-5; D is possibly TRBD2 (6 bases). CDR1 is SGHAT, CDR2 FQNNGV, per germline. This CDR3 comprises 16 residues. The V end lost 2 bases, the J end lost 5 bases, and 18 bases lay between the germline ends. The CDR3 bases are TGTGCCAGCAGCTTACAGTGGGCAGGAGGAGGGGAGACCCAGTACTTC. As protein: CASSLQWAGGGETQYF.

This chain joins TRBV19 and TRBJ2-3, with TRBD1 matching 9 bases. In germline, CDR1 is LNHDA, CDR2 SQIVND (reference sequence). CDR3 length equals 15 residues. With 5 bases clipped from V and 1 base from J, the junction kept 4 bases outside the gene matches. CDR3 in DNA: TGTGCCAGTAGTGAAACAGGGGGCGGCACAGATACGCAGTATTTT. Protein sequence: CASSETGGGTDTQYF.

J is TRBJ2-1 and V is TRBV19, with TRBD2 matching 9 bases. The CDR3 length is 16 residues. Looked up from germline, CDR1 is LNHDA and CDR2 is SQIVND (reference sequence). V dropped 8 bases and J dropped 7; count of bases not matched to a gene: 15. In DNA, the CDR3 is TGTGCCAGTCTTAAACGGAGCGGGGGGCCCACAAATGAGCAGTTCTTC. It codes for CASLKRSGGPTNEQFF.

The chain recombines TRBV5-1 with TRBJ2-3; 11 bases are a match to TRBD2. V shed 2 bases, J shed 0 bases, and the junction held 11 bases outside the gene matches. From germline, CDR1 is SGHRS and CDR2 YFSETQ. The CDR3 runs 19 residues. The CDR3 reads CASSLGLAGGQASTDTQYF. DNA of the CDR3: TGCGCCAGCAGCTTAGGCCTAGCGGGGGGCCAGGCGAGCACAGATACGCAGTATTTT.

The chain has TRBV7-8 and TRBJ1-4, with D tentatively TRBD1 (6 bases). Between the trimmed V and J ends, which lost 1 base and 10 bases, there was a span of 16 bases. Germline V gene sequence: CDR1 SGHVS, CDR2 FQNEAQ. The CDR3 loop spans 15 amino acids. The DNA for the CDR3 is TGTGCCAGCAGCTTAGTCACAGGGCCAAGGGGAAAACTGTTTTTT. It codes for CASSLVTGPRGKLFF.

This chain's CDR3 is CASRTDRGDDQPQHF. The CDR3 bases are TGTGCCAGCAGAACGGACAGGGGGGACGATCAGCCCCAGCATTTT. The rearrangement uses TRBV27 and TRBJ1-5, with TRBD1 identical over 10 bases. The junction had 7 bases not matched to a gene; V was cut back by 6 bases and J by 5 bases. From germline, CDR1 is MNHEY and CDR2 SMNVEV (reference sequence). This CDR3 spans 15 amino acids.

This chain uses TRBV7-2 with TRBJ1-2, with a weak D call TRBD1 (6 bases). The CDR3 is 14 amino acids. Germline V gives CDR1 SGHTA, CDR2 FQGNSA. V dropped 4 bases and J dropped 8 bases, with 17 bases sitting between them. The CDR3 bases are TGTGCCAGCAGCTCGGACAGCTTTAAGGCCGGCTACACCTTC. Translation gives CASSSDSFKAGYTF. Combining the CDR3 with reference TRBV7-2 and TRBJ1-2 gives the whole variable domain GAGVSQSPSNKVTEKGKDVELRCDPISGHTALYWYRQSLGQGLEFLIYFQGNSAPDKSGLPSDRFSAERTGGSVSTLTIQRTQQEDSAVYLCASSSDSFKAGYTFGSGTRLTVV.

The rearrangement uses TRBV12-5 and TRBJ2-7; 8 nucleotides match TRBD1. The V segment lost 6 bases and the J segment 2 bases; nucleotides outside the gene matches: 9. The CDR3 is 15 amino acids. Germline V CDR1 and CDR2: LGHNT, FRNRAP. DNA of the CDR3: TGTGCTAGTGGCCCGGGGACAGGACCTCCCTACGAGCAGTACTTC. Protein product: CASGPGTGPPYEQYF.

This rearrangement joins TRBV6-2 or TRBV6-3 to TRBJ2-1; D is perhaps TRBD2 (6 bases). This CDR3 is built from 14 residues. V shed 5 bases and J shed 6 bases, with 14 bases lying between them. Germline CDR1 MNHEY, CDR2 SVGEGT. Here the CDR3 reads CASSPRAGTNEQFF. The CDR3 region has the DNA TGTGCCAGCAGTCCCCGGGCGGGAACCAATGAGCAGTTCTTC.

The chain carries TRBV5-8 and TRBJ1-1; perhaps TRBD1 as D (6 bases). Germline loops: CDR1 SGHTS, CDR2 YDEGEE. The V end was cut by 0 bases, the J end by 2 bases, with 20 bases between. CDR3 length: 18 amino acids. The CDR3 loop is CASSLAGTGMVRNTEAFF. The CDR3 DNA follows: TGTGCCAGCAGCTTGGCTGGAACAGGGATGGTAAGAAACACTGAAGCTTTCTTT.

V and J are TRBV28 and TRBJ2-1, with D possibly matching TRBD1 (5 bases). V was pared by 7 bases and J by 0 bases, with 16 bases between. This CDR3 has 16 residues. Germline CDR1 reads MDHEN; CDR2 reads SYDVKM. CDR3 in amino acids: CASTSLGPSSYNEQFF. The CDR3, as DNA: TGTGCCAGCACCTCCTTGGGGCCCAGCTCCTACAATGAGCAGTTCTTC.

The chain carries TRBV11-1 and TRBJ2-3; 7 bases are shared with TRBD2. Looked up from germline, CDR1 is SGHAT and CDR2 is FQDESV (reference sequence). Trimming cost V 4 bases and J 6 bases; bases outside gene matches: 13. The CDR3 length is 16 residues. CDR3 sequence (DNA): TGTGCCAGCAGCTCCCCGACTAGCTGGAATGTGGATACGCAGTATTTT. Protein sequence: CASSSPTSWNVDTQYF.